This entry concerns a single T cell receptor (beta chain). Deletions cut 5 bases from V and 3 bases from J, with 22 bases between. The CDR3 runs to 17 residues. Germline V gives CDR1 MGHRA, CDR2 YSYEKL. Time point specified: naive CD8 control sorted from an acute-time-point sample. The data originate from a study of CD8 T cells in acute hepatitis C reinfection. Assay used: immunoSEQ multiplex PCR; TCRdb lists only in-frame clones, some missing. The sample holds about 38,000 clones; approximately 85% are singletons and the top ten take roughly 9.7%. The gene calls are TRBV4-1 and TRBJ2-5; D might be TRBD2 (7 bases). Sequenced sample: naive CD8+ T cells from PBMCs. The TCR was taken from a woman between 18 and 29 years old who spontaneously cleared hepatitis C infection. CDR3 region: CASSYQGGGWGEETQYF. The DNA of the CDR3 is TGCGCCAGCAGCTACCAAGGGGGGGGATGGGGAGAAGAGACCCAGTACTTC.